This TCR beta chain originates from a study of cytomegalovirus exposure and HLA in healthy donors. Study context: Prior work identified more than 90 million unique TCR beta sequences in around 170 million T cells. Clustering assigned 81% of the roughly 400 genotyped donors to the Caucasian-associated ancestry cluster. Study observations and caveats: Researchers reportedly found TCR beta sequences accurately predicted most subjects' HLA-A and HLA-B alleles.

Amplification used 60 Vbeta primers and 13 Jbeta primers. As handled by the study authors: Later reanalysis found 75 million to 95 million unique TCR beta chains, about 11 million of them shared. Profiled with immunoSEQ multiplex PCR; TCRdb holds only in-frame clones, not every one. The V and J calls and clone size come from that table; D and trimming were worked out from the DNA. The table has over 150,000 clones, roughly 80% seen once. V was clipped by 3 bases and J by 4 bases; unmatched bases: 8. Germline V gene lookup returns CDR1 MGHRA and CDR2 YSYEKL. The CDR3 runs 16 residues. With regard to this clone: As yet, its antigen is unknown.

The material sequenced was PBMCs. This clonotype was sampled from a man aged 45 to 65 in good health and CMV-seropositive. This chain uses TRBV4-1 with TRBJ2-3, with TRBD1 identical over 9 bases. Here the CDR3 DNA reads TGCGCCAGCAGCCATCACGGACAGGGGAATCCAGATACGCAGTATTTT. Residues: CASSHHGQGNPDTQYF.